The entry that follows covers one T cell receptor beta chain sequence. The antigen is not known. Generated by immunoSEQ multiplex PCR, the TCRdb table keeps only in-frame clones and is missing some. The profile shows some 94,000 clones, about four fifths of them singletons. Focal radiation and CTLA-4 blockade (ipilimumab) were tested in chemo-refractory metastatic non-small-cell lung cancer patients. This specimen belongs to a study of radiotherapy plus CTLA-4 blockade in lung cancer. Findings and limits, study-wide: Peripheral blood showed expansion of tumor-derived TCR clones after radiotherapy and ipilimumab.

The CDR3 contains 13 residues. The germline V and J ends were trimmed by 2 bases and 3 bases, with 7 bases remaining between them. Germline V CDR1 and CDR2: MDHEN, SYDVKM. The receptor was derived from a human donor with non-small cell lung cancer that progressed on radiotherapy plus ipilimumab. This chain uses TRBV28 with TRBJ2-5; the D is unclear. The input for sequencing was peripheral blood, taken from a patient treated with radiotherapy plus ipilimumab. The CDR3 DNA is TGTGCCAGCAGTTTAAACCGAGAAGAGACCCAGTACTTC. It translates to CASSLNREETQYF.